This T cell receptor beta chain stems from a study of HIV-infected patients and healthy controls. Study summary: Early therapy brought no consistent CD8 count shift, though the CD4:CD8 ratio rose a little. No general T-cell lymphocytopenia was present, and per-chain CDR3 totals resembled those of controls.

Per germline, CDR1 LNHDA and CDR2 SQIVND (reference sequence). The CDR3 runs 14 residues. V lost 9 bases, J lost 1 base, and 3 bases stayed unmatched. All unsorted peripheral T cells were captured because whole blood was used without fractionation. Enrollment excluded donors with tumors, hepatitis B or C, or recent vaccination. cDNA was made from about 480 ng RNA using alpha and beta constant primers. Alpha and beta chain libraries were made separately by chain-specific third strand synthesis with multiplexing indices. TCRdb passed the 5' RACE reads through MiXCR, listing each CDR3 protein once. Of around 5,800 distinct CDR3 sequences listed, roughly 10% are singletons.

The starting material was blood, obtained before antiretroviral therapy. This TCR came from an adult with HIV infection. The chain links TRBV19 to TRBJ2-2; TRBD1 matches 9 bases. The chain's CDR3 is CASQGQGNTGELFF. The CDR3 nucleotides are TGTGCCAGCCAGGGACAGGGGAACACCGGGGAGCTGTTTTTT.